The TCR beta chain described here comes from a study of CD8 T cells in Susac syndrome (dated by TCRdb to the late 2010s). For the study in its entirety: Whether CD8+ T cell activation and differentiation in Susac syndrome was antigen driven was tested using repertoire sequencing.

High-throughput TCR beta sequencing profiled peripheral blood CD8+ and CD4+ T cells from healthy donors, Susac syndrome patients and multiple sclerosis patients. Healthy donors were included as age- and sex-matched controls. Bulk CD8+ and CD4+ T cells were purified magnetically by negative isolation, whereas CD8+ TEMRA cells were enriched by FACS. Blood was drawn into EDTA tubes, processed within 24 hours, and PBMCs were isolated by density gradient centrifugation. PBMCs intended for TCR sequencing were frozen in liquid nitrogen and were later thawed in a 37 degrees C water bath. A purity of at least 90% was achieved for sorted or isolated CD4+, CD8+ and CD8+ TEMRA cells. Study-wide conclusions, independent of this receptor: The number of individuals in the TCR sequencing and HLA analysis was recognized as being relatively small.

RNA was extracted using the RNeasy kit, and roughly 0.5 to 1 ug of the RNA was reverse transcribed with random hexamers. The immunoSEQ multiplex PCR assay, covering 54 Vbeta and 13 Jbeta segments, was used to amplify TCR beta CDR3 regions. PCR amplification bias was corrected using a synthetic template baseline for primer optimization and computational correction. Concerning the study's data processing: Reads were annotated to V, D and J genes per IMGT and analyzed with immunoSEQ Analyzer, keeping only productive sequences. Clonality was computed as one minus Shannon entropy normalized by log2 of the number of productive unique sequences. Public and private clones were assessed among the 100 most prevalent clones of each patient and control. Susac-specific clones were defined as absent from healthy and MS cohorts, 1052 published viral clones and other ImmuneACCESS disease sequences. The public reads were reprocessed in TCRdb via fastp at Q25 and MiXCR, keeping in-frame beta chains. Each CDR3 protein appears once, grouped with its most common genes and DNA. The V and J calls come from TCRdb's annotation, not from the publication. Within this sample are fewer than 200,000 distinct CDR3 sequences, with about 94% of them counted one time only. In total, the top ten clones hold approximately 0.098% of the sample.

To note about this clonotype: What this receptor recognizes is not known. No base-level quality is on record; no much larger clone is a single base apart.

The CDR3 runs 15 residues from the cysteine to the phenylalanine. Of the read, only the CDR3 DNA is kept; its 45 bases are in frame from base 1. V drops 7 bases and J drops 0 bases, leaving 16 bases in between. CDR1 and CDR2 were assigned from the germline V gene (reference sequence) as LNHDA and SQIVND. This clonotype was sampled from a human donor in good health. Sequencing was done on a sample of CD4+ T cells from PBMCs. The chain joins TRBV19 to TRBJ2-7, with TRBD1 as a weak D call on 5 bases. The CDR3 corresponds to CASNWGDTDSYEQYF. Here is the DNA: TGTGCCAGTAATTGGGGCGACACCGACTCCTACGAGCAGTACTTC.